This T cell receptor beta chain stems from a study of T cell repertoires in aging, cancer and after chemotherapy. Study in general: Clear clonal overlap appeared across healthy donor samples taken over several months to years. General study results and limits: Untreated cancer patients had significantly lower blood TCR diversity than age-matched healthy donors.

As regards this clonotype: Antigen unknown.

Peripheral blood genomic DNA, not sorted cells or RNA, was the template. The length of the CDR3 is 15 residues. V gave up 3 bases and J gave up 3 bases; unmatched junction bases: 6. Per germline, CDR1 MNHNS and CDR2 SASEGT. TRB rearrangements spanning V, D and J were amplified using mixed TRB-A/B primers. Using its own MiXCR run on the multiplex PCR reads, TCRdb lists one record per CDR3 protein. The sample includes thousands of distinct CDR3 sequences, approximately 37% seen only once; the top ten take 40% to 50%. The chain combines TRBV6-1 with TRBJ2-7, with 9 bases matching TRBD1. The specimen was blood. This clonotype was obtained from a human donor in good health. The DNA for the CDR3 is TGTGCCAGCAGTGAGTTCCAGACAGGGGGCTACGAGCAGTACTTC. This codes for CASSEFQTGGYEQYF.